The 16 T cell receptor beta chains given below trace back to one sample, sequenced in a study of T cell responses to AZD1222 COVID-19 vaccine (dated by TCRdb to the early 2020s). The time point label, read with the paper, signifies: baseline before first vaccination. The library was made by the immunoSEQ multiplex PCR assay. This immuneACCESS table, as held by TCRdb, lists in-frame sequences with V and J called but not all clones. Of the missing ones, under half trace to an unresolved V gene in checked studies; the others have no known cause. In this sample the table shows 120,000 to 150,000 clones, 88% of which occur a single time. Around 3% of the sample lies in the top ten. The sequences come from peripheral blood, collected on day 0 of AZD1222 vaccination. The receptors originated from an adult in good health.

CDR3 coding DNA: TGTGCCAGCAGCTTGATCAAGGGGATGGGCCGTAATGAAAAACTGTTTTTT. It is translated as CASSLIKGMGRNEKLFF. The chain carries TRBV7-9 and TRBJ1-4; possibly TRBD1 for D (5 bases). V lost 3 bases and J lost 4, with 18 bases in between. This CDR3 region has 17 residues. The V gene's germline CDR1 is SEHNR and CDR2 FQNEAQ (reference sequence). Complete variable domain (other parts from reference TRBV7-9 and TRBJ1-4): DTGVSQNPRHKITKRGQNVTFRCDPISEHNRLYWYRQTLGQGPEFLTYFQNEAQLEKSRLLSDRFSAERPKGSFSTLEIQRTEQGDSAMYLCASSLIKGMGRNEKLFFGSGTQLSVL.

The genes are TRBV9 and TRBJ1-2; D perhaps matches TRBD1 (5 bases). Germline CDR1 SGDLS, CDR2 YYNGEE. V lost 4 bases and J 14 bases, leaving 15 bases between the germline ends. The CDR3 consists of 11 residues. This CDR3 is CASSLRGALTF. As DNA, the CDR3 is TGTGCCAGCAGCCTCCGCGGGGCCCTTACCTTC.

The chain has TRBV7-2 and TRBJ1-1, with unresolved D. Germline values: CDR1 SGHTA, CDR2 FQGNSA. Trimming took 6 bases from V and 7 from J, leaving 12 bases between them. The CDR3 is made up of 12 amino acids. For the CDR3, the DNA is TGTGCCAGCAGTTTGAGGACGGGTGAAGCTTTCTTT. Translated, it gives CASSLRTGEAFF. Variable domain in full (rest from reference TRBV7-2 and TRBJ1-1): GAGVSQSPSNKVTEKGKDVELRCDPISGHTALYWYRQSLGQGLEFLIYFQGNSAPDKSGLPSDRFSAERTGGSVSTLTIQRTQQEDSAVYLCASSLRTGEAFFGQGTRLTVV.

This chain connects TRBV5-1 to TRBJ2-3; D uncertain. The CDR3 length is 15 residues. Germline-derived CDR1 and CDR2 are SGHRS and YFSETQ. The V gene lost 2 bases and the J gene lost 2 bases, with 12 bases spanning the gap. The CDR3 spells CASSFNAPNTDTQYF. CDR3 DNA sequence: TGCGCCAGCAGCTTCAACGCTCCTAACACAGATACGCAGTATTTT.

The DNA of the CDR3 is TGTGCCAGCAGCTTTAGCGGGAGGTACGAGCAGTTCTTC. Translating it yields CASSFSGRYEQFF. The chain employs TRBV5-4 and TRBJ2-1; 10 nucleotides match TRBD2. The CDR3 totals 13 residues. Germline V gives CDR1 SGHNT, CDR2 YYREEE (reference sequence). The V gene end was trimmed by 2 bases and the J gene end by 10 bases; junction bases not matched to a gene: 3.

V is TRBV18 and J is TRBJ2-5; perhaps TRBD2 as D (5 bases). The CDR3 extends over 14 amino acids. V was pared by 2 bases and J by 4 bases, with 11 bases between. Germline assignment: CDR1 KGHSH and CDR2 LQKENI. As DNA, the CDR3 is TGTGCCAGCTCACCAGGCGGTCTAGCAGAGACCCAGTACTTC. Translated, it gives CASSPGGLAETQYF.

The CDR3 sequence: CASKTSGDIQYF. CDR3 DNA: TGTGCCAGTAAGACTTCGGGGGACATTCAGTACTTC. The genes are TRBV19 and TRBJ2-4; a possible D gene is TRBD2 (6 bases). The V and J ends lost 7 bases and 8 bases respectively, with 12 bases between them. The CDR3 totals 12 residues. The germline CDR1 and CDR2 sequences are LNHDA and SQIVND (reference sequence). The full variable domain, rest sourced from reference TRBV19 and TRBJ2-4, is DGGITQSPKYLFRKEGQNVTLSCEQNLNHDAMYWYRQDPGQGLRLIYYSQIVNDFQKGDIAEGYSVSREKKESFPLTVTSAQKNPTAFYLCASKTSGDIQYFGAGTRLSVL.

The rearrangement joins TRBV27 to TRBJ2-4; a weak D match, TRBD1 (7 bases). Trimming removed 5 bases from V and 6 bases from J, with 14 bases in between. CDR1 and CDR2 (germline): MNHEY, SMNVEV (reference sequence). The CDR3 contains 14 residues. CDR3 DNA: TGTGCCAGCAGTATTAACAGGGGAGGAAACATTCAGTACTTC. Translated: CASSINRGGNIQYF.

The CDR3 DNA reads as TGTGCCAGTAGTTCCTTTAATCAGCCCCAGCATTTT. It specifies CASSSFNQPQHF. V gene TRBV19 combines with J gene TRBJ1-5; the D is unclear. V gave up 5 bases and J gave up 4 bases, with 6 bases separating them. Germline V CDR1 and CDR2: LNHDA, SQIVND (reference sequence). CDR3 length: 12 residues.

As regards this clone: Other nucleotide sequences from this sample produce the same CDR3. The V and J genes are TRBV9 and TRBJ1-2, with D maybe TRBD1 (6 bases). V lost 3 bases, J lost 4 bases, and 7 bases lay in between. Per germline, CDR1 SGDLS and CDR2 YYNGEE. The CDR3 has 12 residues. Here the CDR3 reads CASSAQGYGYTF. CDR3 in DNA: TGTGCCAGCAGCGCACAGGGCTATGGCTACACCTTC.

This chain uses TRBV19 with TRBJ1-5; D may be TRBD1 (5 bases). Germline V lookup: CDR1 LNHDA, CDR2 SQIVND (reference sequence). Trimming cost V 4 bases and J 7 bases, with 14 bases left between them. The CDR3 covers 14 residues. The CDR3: CASSKHPRDQPQHF. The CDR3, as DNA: TGTGCCAGTAGTAAGCACCCCCGGGACCAGCCCCAGCATTTT.

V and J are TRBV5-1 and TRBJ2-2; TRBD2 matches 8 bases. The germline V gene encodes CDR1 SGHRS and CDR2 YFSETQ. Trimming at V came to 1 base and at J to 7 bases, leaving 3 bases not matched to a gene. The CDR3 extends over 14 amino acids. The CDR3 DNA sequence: TGCGCCAGCAGCTTGCTACTAGCGGACGGGGAGCTGTTTTTT. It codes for CASSLLLADGELFF. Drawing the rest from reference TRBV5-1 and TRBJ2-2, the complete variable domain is KAGVTQTPRYLIKTRGQQVTLSCSPISGHRSVSWYQQTPGQGLQFLFEYFSETQRNKGNFPGRFSGRQFSNSRSEMNVSTLELGDSALYLCASSLLLADGELFFGEGSRLTVL.

DNA of the CDR3: TGCAGCGTTGAACAGGGACGGACTGAAGCTTTCTTT. It encodes CSVEQGRTEAFF. The chain recombines TRBV29-1 with TRBJ1-1, with a possible D match to TRBD1 (5 bases). This CDR3 is 12 amino acids long. CDR1 SQVTM and CDR2 ANQGSEA come from the germline V gene. Trimming took 2 bases from V and 5 from J, leaving 9 bases between them.

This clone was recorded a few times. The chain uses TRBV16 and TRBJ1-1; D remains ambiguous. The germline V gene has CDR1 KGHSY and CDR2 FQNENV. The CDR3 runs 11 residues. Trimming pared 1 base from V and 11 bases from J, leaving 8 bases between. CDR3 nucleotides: TGTGCCAGCAGCCAATTTAAAGACGCTTTCTTT. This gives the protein CASSQFKDAFF.

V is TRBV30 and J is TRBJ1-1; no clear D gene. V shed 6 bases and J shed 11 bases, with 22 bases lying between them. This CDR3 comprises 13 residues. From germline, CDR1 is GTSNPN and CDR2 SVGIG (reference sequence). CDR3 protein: CACNAPVRTGAFF. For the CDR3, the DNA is TGTGCCTGTAACGCCCCAGTGCGGACGGGGGCTTTCTTT.

The CDR3 coding sequence is TGTGCCAGCAGTTACTCCCAGGACAGCGAAGCTTTCTTT. Amino acids: CASSYSQDSEAFF. The V call is TRBV6-5, the J call TRBJ1-1, with D possibly being TRBD1 (6 bases). Trimming left V 0 bases short and J 8 bases short, with 10 bases between. Germline assignment: CDR1 MNHEY and CDR2 SVGAGI. CDR3 length: 13 amino acids.